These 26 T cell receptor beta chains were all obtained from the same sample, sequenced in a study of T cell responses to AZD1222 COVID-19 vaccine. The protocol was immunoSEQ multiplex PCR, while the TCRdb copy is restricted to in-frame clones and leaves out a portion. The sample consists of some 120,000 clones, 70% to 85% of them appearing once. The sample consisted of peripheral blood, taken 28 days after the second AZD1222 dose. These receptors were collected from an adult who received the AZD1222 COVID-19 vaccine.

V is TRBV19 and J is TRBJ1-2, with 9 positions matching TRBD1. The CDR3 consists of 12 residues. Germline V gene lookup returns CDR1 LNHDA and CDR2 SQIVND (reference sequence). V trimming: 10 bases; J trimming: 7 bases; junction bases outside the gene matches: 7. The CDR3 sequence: CATQMDRGGYTF. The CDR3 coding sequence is TGTGCCACCCAGATGGACAGGGGTGGCTACACCTTC.

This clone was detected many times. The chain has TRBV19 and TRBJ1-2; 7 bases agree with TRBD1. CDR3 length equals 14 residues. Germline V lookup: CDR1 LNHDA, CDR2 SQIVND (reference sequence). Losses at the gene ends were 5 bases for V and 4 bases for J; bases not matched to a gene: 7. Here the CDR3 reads CASSLRGLSYGYTF. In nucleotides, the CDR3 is TGTGCCAGTAGTCTAAGGGGGCTGAGCTATGGCTACACCTTC.

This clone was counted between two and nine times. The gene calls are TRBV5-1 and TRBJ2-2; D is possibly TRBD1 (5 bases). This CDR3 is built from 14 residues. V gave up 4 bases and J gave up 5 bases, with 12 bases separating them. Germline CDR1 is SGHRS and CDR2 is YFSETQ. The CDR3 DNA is TGCGCCAGCAGCAAGGACACAGAAACCGGGGAGCTGTTTTTT. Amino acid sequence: CASSKDTETGELFF.

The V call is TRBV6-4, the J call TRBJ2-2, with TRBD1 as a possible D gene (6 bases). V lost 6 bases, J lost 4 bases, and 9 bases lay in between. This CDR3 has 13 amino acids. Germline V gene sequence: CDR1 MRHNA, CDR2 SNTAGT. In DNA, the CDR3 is TGTGCCAGCAGAGTACAGGGCACCGGGGAGCTGTTTTTT. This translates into CASRVQGTGELFF.

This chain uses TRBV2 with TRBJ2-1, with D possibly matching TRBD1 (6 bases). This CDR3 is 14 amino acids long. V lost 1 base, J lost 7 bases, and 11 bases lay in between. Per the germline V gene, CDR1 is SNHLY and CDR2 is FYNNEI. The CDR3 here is CASSEVAGVNEQFF. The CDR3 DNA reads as TGTGCCAGCAGTGAAGTGGCAGGGGTGAATGAGCAGTTCTTC.

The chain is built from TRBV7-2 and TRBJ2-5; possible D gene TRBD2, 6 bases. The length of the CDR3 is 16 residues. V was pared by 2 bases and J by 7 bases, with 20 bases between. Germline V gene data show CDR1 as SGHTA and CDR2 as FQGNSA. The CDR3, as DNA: TGTGCCAGCAGCTTATCAGTAGCGGAGTATTACGTGACCCAGTACTTC. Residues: CASSLSVAEYYVTQYF.

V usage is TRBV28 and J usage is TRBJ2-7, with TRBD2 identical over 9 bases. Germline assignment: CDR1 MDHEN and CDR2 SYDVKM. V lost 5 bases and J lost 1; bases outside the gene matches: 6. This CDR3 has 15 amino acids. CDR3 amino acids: CASSPRTSASYEQYF. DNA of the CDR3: TGTGCCAGCAGTCCTAGGACTAGCGCTTCCTACGAGCAGTACTTC.

CDR3 bases: TGTGCCAGTATGGGGTTTGGGAATTCACCCCTCCACTTT. Its protein is CASMGFGNSPLHF. The J gene is TRBJ1-6, the V gene TRBV19; D is ambiguous. This CDR3 comprises 13 residues. Germline V gene sequence: CDR1 LNHDA, CDR2 SQIVND (reference sequence). The V gene lost 7 bases and the J gene lost 7 bases, with 11 bases spanning the gap.

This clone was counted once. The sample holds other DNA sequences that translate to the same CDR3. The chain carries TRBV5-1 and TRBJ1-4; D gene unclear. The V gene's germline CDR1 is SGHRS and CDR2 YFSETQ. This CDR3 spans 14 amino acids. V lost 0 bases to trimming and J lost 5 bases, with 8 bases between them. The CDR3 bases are TGCGCCAGCAGCTTGGCCCCGGGGAATGAAAAACTGTTTTTT. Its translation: CASSLAPGNEKLFF. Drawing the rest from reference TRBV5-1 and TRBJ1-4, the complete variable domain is KAGVTQTPRYLIKTRGQQVTLSCSPISGHRSVSWYQQTPGQGLQFLFEYFSETQRNKGNFPGRFSGRQFSNSRSEMNVSTLELGDSALYLCASSLAPGNEKLFFGSGTQLSVL.

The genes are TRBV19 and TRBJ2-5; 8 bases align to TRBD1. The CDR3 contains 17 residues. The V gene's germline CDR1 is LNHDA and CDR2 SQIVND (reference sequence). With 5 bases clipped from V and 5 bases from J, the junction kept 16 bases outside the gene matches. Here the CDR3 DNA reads TGTGCCAGTAGTGCCTCGACAGGGGCCTCAAGCTGGGAGACCCAGTACTTC. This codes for CASSASTGASSWETQYF. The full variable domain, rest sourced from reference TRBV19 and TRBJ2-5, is DGGITQSPKYLFRKEGQNVTLSCEQNLNHDAMYWYRQDPGQGLRLIYYSQIVNDFQKGDIAEGYSVSREKKESFPLTVTSAQKNPTAFYLCASSASTGASSWETQYFGPGTRLLVL.

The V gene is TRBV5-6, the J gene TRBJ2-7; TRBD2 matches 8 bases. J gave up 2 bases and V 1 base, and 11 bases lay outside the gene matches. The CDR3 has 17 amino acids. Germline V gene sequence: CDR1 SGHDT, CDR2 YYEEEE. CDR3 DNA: TGTGCCAGCAGCTTGCGTCGCCAATGGCGGGGGGCCTACGAGCAGTACTTC. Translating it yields CASSLRRQWRGAYEQYF.

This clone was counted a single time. The CDR3 nucleotides are TGTGCCAGCAGTTCCCCCCAGGGAGCTAACTATGGCTACACCTTC. It encodes CASSSPQGANYGYTF. This chain links TRBV28 with TRBJ1-2; TRBD1 is a possible D gene (5 bases). Germline V gives CDR1 MDHEN, CDR2 SYDVKM. Deletions cut 4 bases from V and 0 bases from J, with 12 bases between. The CDR3 loop spans 15 amino acids.

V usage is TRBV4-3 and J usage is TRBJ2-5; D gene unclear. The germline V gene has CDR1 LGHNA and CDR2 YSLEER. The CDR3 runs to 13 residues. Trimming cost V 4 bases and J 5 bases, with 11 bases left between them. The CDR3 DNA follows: TGCGCCAGCAGCCCCGGACCCGCGGAGACCCAGTACTTC. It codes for CASSPGPAETQYF.

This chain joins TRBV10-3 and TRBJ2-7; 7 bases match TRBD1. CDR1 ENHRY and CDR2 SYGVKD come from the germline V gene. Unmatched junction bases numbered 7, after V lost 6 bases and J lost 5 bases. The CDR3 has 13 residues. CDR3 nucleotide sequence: TGTGCCATCAGAAGGTTAACAGGGGACGAGCAGTACTTC. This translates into CAIRRLTGDEQYF.

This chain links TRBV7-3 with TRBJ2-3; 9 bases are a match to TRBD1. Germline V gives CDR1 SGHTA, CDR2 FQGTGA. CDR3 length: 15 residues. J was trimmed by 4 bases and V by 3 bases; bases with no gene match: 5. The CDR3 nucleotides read TGTGCCAGCAGCTTGCTGGGACAGGGCGCAGATACGCAGTATTTT. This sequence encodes CASSLLGQGADTQYF.

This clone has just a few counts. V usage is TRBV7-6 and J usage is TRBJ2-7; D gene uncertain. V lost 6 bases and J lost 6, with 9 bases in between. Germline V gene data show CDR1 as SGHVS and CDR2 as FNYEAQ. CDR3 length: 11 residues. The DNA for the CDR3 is TGTGCCAGCAGGAACTCAGGCGAGCAGTACTTC. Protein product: CASRNSGEQYF.

Here the CDR3 reads CASSTGTGRMNTEAFF. The DNA for the CDR3 is TGTGCCAGTAGTACTGGCACCGGGAGAATGAACACTGAAGCTTTCTTT. The chain employs TRBV19 and TRBJ1-1; D is uncertain. Trimming removed 4 bases at V and 0 bases at J, with 15 bases between. The CDR3 covers 16 residues. CDR1 is LNHDA and CDR2 is SQIVND in the germline V gene (reference sequence).

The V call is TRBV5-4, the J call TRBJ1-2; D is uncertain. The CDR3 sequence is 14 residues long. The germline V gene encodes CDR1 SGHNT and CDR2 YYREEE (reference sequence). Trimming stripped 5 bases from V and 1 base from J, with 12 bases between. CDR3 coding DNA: TGTGCCAGCAGTCCTCCGGAGGATAACTATGGCTACACCTTC. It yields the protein CASSPPEDNYGYTF.

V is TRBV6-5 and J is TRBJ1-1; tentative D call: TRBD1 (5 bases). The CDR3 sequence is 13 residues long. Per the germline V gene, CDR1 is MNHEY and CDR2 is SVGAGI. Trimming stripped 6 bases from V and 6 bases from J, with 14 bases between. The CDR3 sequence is CASRFQGLAEAFF. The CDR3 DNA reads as TGTGCCAGCAGATTTCAGGGTCTCGCTGAAGCTTTCTTT.

The CDR3 spells CASSYYEEMNTEAFF. The CDR3 DNA sequence: TGTGCCAGCAGTTACTACGAAGAAATGAACACTGAAGCTTTCTTT. The rearrangement uses TRBV6-5 and TRBJ1-1; D not certain. Between the trimmed V and J ends, which lost 1 base and 0 bases, there was a span of 9 bases. The CDR3 is 15 amino acids. The germline gives CDR1 MNHEY, CDR2 SVGAGI.

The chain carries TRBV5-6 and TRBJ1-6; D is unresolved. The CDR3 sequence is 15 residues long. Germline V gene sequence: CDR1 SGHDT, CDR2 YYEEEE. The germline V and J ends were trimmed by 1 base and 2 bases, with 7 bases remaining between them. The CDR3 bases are TGTGCCAGCAGCTTGCACCCAACCTATAATTCACCCCTCCACTTT. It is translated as CASSLHPTYNSPLHF.

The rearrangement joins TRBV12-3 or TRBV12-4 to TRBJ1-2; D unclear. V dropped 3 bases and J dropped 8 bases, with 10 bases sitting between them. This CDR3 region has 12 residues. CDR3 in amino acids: CASSFYSGGYTF. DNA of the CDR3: TGTGCCAGCAGTTTTTATTCGGGCGGCTACACCTTC.

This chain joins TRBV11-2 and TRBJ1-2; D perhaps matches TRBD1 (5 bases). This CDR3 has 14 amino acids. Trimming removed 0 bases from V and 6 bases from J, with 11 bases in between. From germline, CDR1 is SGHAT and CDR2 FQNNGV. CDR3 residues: CASSLEGRTDGYTF. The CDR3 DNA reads TGTGCCAGCAGCTTAGAGGGGCGGACGGATGGCTACACCTTC.

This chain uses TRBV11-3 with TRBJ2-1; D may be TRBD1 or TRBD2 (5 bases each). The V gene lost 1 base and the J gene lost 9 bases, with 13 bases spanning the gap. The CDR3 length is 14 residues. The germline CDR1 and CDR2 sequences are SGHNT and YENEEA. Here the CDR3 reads CASSLGGTTAEQFF. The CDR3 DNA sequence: TGTGCCAGCAGCTTAGGGGGGACCACCGCTGAGCAGTTCTTC.

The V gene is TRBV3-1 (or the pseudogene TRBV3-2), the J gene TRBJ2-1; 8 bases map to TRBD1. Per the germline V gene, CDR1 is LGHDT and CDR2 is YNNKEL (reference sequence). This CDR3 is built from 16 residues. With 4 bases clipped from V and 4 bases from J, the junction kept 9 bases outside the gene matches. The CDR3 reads CASSPYDRGPYNEQFF. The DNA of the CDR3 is TGTGCCAGCAGCCCCTACGACAGGGGCCCTTACAATGAGCAGTTCTTC.

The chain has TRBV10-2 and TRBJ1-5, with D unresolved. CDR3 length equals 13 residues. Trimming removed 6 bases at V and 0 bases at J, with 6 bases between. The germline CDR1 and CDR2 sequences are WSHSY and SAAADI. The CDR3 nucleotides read TGCGCCAGCAGGGACGGTAGCAATCAGCCCCAGCATTTT. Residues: CASRDGSNQPQHF.